What follows are 15 T cell receptor beta chains derived from one specimen sequenced in a study of blood T cell repertoires in COVID-19 (dated by TCRdb to 2020 to 2021). Library construction relied on the immunoSEQ multiplex PCR assay. TCRdb mirrors the immuneACCESS table, restricted to in-frame sequences. Some clones are absent from its copies; in checked studies, under half trace to an unresolved V gene, and the reason for the others is unknown. The sample records 150,000 to 200,000 clones, around four fifths of which are singletons. The ten most abundant clones make up approximately 13% of the sample. Sequences were obtained from PBMCs or T cells enriched from blood (not recorded which). These receptors were collected from a woman aged 55-70 years who had recovered from COVID-19.

The chain couples TRBV30 to TRBJ2-1, with 7 bases identical to TRBD2. The V gene's germline CDR1 is GTSNPN and CDR2 SVGIG (reference sequence). V shed 3 bases, J shed 9 bases, and the junction held 11 bases outside the gene matches. The CDR3 loop spans 14 amino acids. This CDR3 reads CAWRRTLAGGEQFF. The CDR3 DNA reads TGTGCCTGGAGAAGAACCTTAGCGGGCGGTGAGCAGTTCTTC.

In its sample, this clone was seen a few times. V usage is TRBV19 and J usage is TRBJ1-5, with 7 bases aligning to TRBD1. Germline V gene data show CDR1 as LNHDA and CDR2 as SQIVND (reference sequence). The CDR3 runs 14 residues. V lost 4 bases to trimming and J lost 5 bases; unmatched junction nucleotides: 5. The CDR3 coding sequence is TGTGCCAGTAGTAGGGACAGCGTTTATCAGCCCCAGCATTTT. Its translation: CASSRDSVYQPQHF.

The chain is built from TRBV7-2 and TRBJ1-6; 7 bases are a match to TRBD1. The trim removed 5 bases at V and 9 bases at J, leaving 10 bases unmatched. In germline, CDR1 is SGHTA, CDR2 FQGNSA. This CDR3 spans 15 amino acids. CDR3 loop: CASSLTGFIGSPLHF. In DNA form, the CDR3 reads TGTGCCAGCAGCCTGACAGGGTTTATAGGTTCACCCCTCCACTTT. The full variable domain, completed using reference TRBV7-2 and TRBJ1-6, is GAGVSQSPSNKVTEKGKDVELRCDPISGHTALYWYRQSLGQGLEFLIYFQGNSAPDKSGLPSDRFSAERTGGSVSTLTIQRTQQEDSAVYLCASSLTGFIGSPLHFGNGTRLTVT.

This chain connects TRBV2 to TRBJ1-5; D possibly corresponds to TRBD1 (6 bases). The CDR3 is 13 amino acids. Trimming removed 6 bases at V and 2 bases at J, with 8 bases between. Germline CDR1 and CDR2: SNHLY and FYNNEI. CDR3 residues: CASRTGGNQPQHF. In DNA form, the CDR3 reads TGTGCCAGCAGGACAGGCGGCAATCAGCCCCAGCATTTT. The whole variable domain, filled in from reference TRBV2 and TRBJ1-5, reads EPEVTQTPSHQVTQMGQEVILRCVPISNHLYFYWYRQILGQKVEFLVSFYNNEISEKSEIFDDQFSVERPDGSNFTLKIRSTKLEDSAMYFCASRTGGNQPQHFGDGTRLSIL.

The genes are TRBV5-8 and TRBJ2-7; the D is unclear. V dropped 3 bases and J dropped 6 bases, with 7 bases sitting between them. Germline CDR1 reads SGHTS; CDR2 reads YDEGEE. The length of the CDR3 is 11 residues. The CDR3 here is CASSYIREQYF. CDR3 coding DNA: TGTGCCAGCAGCTATATTCGCGAGCAGTACTTC.

This sequence joins TRBV7-9 and TRBJ1-6, with 7 bases matching TRBD1. The CDR3 runs 14 residues. Germline V gene sequence: CDR1 SEHNR, CDR2 FQNEAQ (reference sequence). Germline trimming cut 3 bases from V and 12 bases from J; bases unmatched to any gene: 8. The CDR3 DNA sequence: TGTGCCAGCAGCTTGGGGGACAGTGTTTTACCCCTCCACTTT. Translation: CASSLGDSVLPLHF.

V and J are TRBV5-1 and TRBJ2-7; TRBD2 aligns across 12 bases. The CDR3 contains 13 residues. CDR1 is SGHRS and CDR2 is YFSETQ in the germline V gene. With 7 bases clipped from V and 2 bases from J, the junction kept 1 base outside the gene matches. The DNA for the CDR3 is TGCGCCAGCCGACTAGCGGGGGCCTACGAGCAGTACTTC. Residues: CASRLAGAYEQYF.

CDR3 in amino acids: CASSQDGGDNYEKLFF. CDR3 nucleotide sequence: TGCGCCAGCAGCCAAGATGGGGGGGACAACTATGAAAAACTGTTTTTT. The chain has TRBV4-1 and TRBJ1-4, with D maybe TRBD1 (6 bases). The germline CDR1 and CDR2 sequences are MGHRA and YSYEKL. This CDR3 spans 16 amino acids. Trimming stripped 0 bases from V and 6 bases from J, with 14 bases between.

In its sample, this clone was seen once. The V and J genes are TRBV30 and TRBJ1-3, with no clear D. Germline lookup yields CDR1 GTSNPN and CDR2 SVGIG (reference sequence). This CDR3 region has 13 residues. Trimming shortened V by 0 bases and J by 2 bases, and 5 bases separated the two germline ends. As DNA, the CDR3 is TGTGCCTGGAGTGTAAACACTGGAAACACCATATATTTT. The encoded protein is CAWSVNTGNTIYF.

The rearrangement uses TRBV9 and TRBJ1-2; possibly TRBD1 for D (6 bases). CDR3 size: 15 residues. The V gene's germline CDR1 is SGDLS and CDR2 YYNGEE. V was cut by 0 bases and J by 8 bases, with 17 bases left in between. The CDR3 DNA is TGTGCCAGCAGCGTAGAAGCCCAGGGGCAGCGGGGCTACACCTTC. It encodes CASSVEAQGQRGYTF.

The rearrangement joins TRBV18 to TRBJ1-2, with D uncertain. The V end was cut by 3 bases, the J end by 2 bases, with 13 bases between. There are 15 residues in the CDR3. Germline loops: CDR1 KGHSH, CDR2 LQKENI. CDR3 in DNA: TGTGCCAGCTCACCGGCGAGGCGGCCCAACTATGGCTACACCTTC. Translated, it gives CASSPARRPNYGYTF.

V usage is TRBV11-2 and J usage is TRBJ1-2; TRBD1 matches 9 bases. This CDR3 comprises 15 residues. CDR1 is SGHAT, CDR2 FQNNGV, per germline. Trimming at V came to 5 bases and at J to 1 base, leaving 5 bases not matched to a gene. CDR3 in DNA: TGTGCCAGCAGCGAGGGACAGGGCCTTAACTATGGCTACACCTTC. Its protein is CASSEGQGLNYGYTF.

This rearrangement joins TRBV5-1 to TRBJ2-3; TRBD1 matches at 7 bases. The CDR3 is 16 amino acids. V lost 5 bases, J lost 2 bases, and 11 bases stayed unmatched. Per germline, CDR1 SGHRS and CDR2 YFSETQ. The CDR3 spells CASSSGQVGLTDTQYF. The CDR3 region has the DNA TGCGCCAGCAGTTCAGGACAGGTGGGGCTCACAGATACGCAGTATTTT. Based on the CDR3 plus reference TRBV5-1 and TRBJ2-3, the full variable domain is KAGVTQTPRYLIKTRGQQVTLSCSPISGHRSVSWYQQTPGQGLQFLFEYFSETQRNKGNFPGRFSGRQFSNSRSEMNVSTLELGDSALYLCASSSGQVGLTDTQYFGPGTRLTVL.

The chain has TRBV30 and TRBJ1-1, with TRBD1 identical over 7 bases. The CDR3 sequence is 11 residues long. Germline V gene lookup returns CDR1 GTSNPN and CDR2 SVGIG (reference sequence). J gave up 11 bases and V 7 bases, and 10 bases lay outside the gene matches. The CDR3 sequence: CAYSPTGTAFF. The DNA for the CDR3 is TGTGCCTATTCTCCGACAGGGACGGCTTTCTTT.

This clone was seen a single time. The CDR3 protein is CSAAQGSVTEAFF. In DNA, the CDR3 is TGCAGCGCCGCACAGGGAAGCGTGACTGAAGCTTTCTTT. The chain uses TRBV29-1 and TRBJ1-1, with D tentatively TRBD1 (6 bases). The germline V gene encodes CDR1 SQVTM and CDR2 ANQGSEA. This CDR3 comprises 13 residues. Trimming cost V 7 bases and J 5 bases, with 17 bases left between them.